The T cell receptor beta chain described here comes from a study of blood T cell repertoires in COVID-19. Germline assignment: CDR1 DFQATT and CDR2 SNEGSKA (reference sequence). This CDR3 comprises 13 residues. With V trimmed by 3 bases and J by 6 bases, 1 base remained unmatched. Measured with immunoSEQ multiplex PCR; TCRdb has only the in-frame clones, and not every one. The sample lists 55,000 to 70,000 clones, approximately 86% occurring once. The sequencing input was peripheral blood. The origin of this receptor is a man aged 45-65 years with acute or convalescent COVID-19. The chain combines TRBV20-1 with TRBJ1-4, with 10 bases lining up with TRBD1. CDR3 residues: CSASGQGDEKLFF. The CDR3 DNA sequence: TGCAGTGCTAGTGGACAGGGGGATGAAAAACTGTTTTTT.